What follows is one T cell receptor (beta chain) and its context. This sample stems from a study of cytomegalovirus exposure and HLA in healthy donors. In germline, CDR1 is SQVTM, CDR2 ANQGSEA. There are 12 residues in the CDR3. Trimming removed 6 bases at V and 9 bases at J, with 15 bases between. PCR was performed using 60 Vbeta and 13 Jbeta primers. TCRdb's table, derived via immunoSEQ multiplex PCR, lists solely in-frame clones and lacks some. Of about 79,000 clones in the sample, approximately 61% were seen once. The receptor was derived from a woman in her forties or fifties in good health and CMV-seropositive. Sequencing used PBMCs. This chain uses TRBV29-1 with TRBJ1-3; a possible D gene is TRBD1 (5 bases). CDR3 nucleotides: TGCAGCGTCCGGGGTTCGGGGGGCACCATATATTTT. Amino acids: CSVRGSGGTIYF.